Given below is one T cell receptor beta chain in context. This sample stems from a study of blood T cell repertoires in COVID-19. Study-level information: Acute and convalescent COVID-19 samples came from the United States, Italy and Spain.

CDR1 MNHEY and CDR2 SVGAGI come from the germline V gene. The V gene lost 8 bases and the J gene lost 5 bases, with 13 bases spanning the gap. CDR3 size: 14 residues. The method was immunoSEQ multiplex PCR; TCRdb's version includes in-frame clones alone and lacks a portion of them. The sample yields some 27,000 clones, around nine tenths seen once. The chain employs TRBV6-5 and TRBJ1-6; D might be TRBD1 (6 bases). The receptor's source is a human donor in a cohort sampled during active COVID-19. Sequencing was carried out using peripheral blood. The CDR3 DNA reads TGTGCCAGCCGAGGGGGAATTCATAATTCACCCCTCCACTTT. Its protein is CASRGGIHNSPLHF.